In this sample, the clone carrying this T cell receptor beta chain turned up once. Looked up from germline, CDR1 is LNHDA and CDR2 is SQIVND (reference sequence). V lost 5 bases and J lost 3, with 16 bases in between. The CDR3 runs to 16 residues. Only in-frame clones appear in the TCRdb table, and some are missing; sequencing was by immunoSEQ multiplex PCR. The data contain more than 85,000 clones, around 90% of them singletons. This sample stems from a study of T cell responses to AZD1222 COVID-19 vaccine. Study-wide background: Second-dose groups at about 4 or about 12 weeks were pooled.

The source was peripheral blood, collected on day 0 of AZD1222 vaccination. The chain joins TRBV19 to TRBJ1-4; D gene ambiguous. The clonotype was recovered from an adult in good health. In DNA form, the CDR3 reads TGTGCCAGTAGTGAACGACTTATCGAGGCTAATGAAAAACTGTTTTTT. This gives the protein CASSERLIEANEKLFF.